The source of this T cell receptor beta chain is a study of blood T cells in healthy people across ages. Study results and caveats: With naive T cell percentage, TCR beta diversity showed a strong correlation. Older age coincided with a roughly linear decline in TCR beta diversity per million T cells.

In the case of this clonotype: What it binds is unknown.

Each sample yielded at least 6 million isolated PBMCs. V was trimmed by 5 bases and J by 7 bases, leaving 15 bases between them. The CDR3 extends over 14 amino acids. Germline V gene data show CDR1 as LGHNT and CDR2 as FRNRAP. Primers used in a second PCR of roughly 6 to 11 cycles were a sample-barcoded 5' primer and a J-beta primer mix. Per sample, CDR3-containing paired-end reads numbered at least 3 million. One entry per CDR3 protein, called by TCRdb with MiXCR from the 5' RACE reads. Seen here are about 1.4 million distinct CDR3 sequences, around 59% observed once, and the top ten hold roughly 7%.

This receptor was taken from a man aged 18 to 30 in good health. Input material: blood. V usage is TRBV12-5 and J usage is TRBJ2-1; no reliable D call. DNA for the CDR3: TGTGCTAGTGGTCCCCAAGCCGGGCTTAATGAGCAGTTCTTC. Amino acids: CASGPQAGLNEQFF.